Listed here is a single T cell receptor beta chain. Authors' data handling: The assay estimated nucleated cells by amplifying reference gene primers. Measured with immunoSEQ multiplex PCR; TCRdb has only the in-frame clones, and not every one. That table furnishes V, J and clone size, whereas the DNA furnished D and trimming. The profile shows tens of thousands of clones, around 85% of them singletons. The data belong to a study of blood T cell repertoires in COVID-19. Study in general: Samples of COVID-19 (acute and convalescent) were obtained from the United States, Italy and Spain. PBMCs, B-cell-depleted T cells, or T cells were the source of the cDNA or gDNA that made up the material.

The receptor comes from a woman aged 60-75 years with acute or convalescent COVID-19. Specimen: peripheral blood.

CDR3 sequence reads: CASRPSGGQLTEAFF. CDR3 coding DNA: TGTGCCAGCAGGCCCTCTGGGGGACAGCTCACTGAAGCTTTCTTT. V gene TRBV2 combines with J gene TRBJ1-1; 7 bases line up with TRBD1. The germline V gene encodes CDR1 SNHLY and CDR2 FYNNEI. Unmatched junction bases numbered 11, after V lost 6 bases and J lost 4 bases. The length of the CDR3 is 15 residues.